This T cell receptor (beta chain) appears in the sequencing data of a study of shared clonotypes between healthy human individuals (dated by TCRdb to about 2020). Regarding the complete study: A few men and two women, aged 18 to 49 years, made up the cohort. Per donor, leukapheresis produced somewhere between about 0.94 and 10 billion PBMCs. Different laboratories and diverse techniques were used to prepare libraries and sequence TCR repertoires, to increase sequencing depth and limit assay-specific biases. For each donor, three plates each were used for CD4 naive and CD4 memory, two plates were used for CD8 naive, and one plate was used for CD8 memory. To estimate repertoire size and how much clonotypes are shared between individuals, the study performed deep sequencing of blood TCR repertoires from roughly five healthy adults. General conclusions and limits of the study: Based on pairwise subsampling, the degree of clonotype sharing among donors was expected to be affected by sequencing depth. Because the study included a small number of donors, the genetic and exposure-history diversity represented was limited. Compared with non-shared clonotypes, clonotypes shared by all four sorted-subset donors had higher generation probabilities. Naive subsets generally had larger estimated clonotype richness than memory subsets did. Incomplete sequencing was indicated by rarefaction of sorted-subset datasets, despite the large sequencing depth. When several donors were compared, the shared fraction of clonotypes was around 5.1% for naive CD4, around 4% for naive CD8, more than 2% for memory CD4, and 0.35% to 0.5% for memory CD8. Only blood was sampled, and tissue TCR repertoires likely differ from those in blood.

As for this clone: Its cognate antigen has yet to be identified. The sample holds no much larger clone one base away, and base qualities are not on file.

Healthy HIV-negative adults with no recently reported acute infections or vaccinations were included as donors. Only Caucasian adults living in Nashville, Tennessee, USA were represented among the donors. CD4+ T cells were enriched by magnetic negative selection; naive cells were then positively selected on CD45RA, and the negative fraction formed the memory subset. Blood was obtained by leukapheresis, after which PBMCs were separated by Ficoll-Histopaque density gradient centrifugation and cryopreserved in liquid nitrogen vapor phase. Analytical flow cytometry was used to check the purity and quantity of every magnetically sorted T cell population. Genomic DNA was isolated from each sorted fraction and quantified by UV absorbance on a Nanodrop 2000c. Taken from cysteine to phenylalanine, the CDR3 has 16 residues. Only the CDR3 portion is preserved as DNA: 48 bases, with reading frame beginning at the first base. Per the germline V gene, KGHSH is the CDR1 and LQKENI is the CDR2. V is clipped by 1 base and J by 3 bases, and the sequence between their germline boundaries is 13 bases long.

Using the deep immunoSEQ assay, TCR CDR3 regions were amplified from genomic DNA by multiplex PCR. Extracted genomic DNA from each cell subset was distributed evenly across all wells of several immunoSEQ 96-well plates, and each plate was treated as a replicate. For sorted subsets, around 200 ng genomic DNA, equal to 30,000 or so T cell genomes, was loaded into each replicate PCR. Purified libraries were measured with a Qubit 3.0 fluorometer, size-checked on a Bioanalyzer 2100, and measured again with the KAPA Library Quantification kit. Every immunoSEQ 96-well plate was sequenced on a separate single-read 150-cycle Illumina NextSeq 550 flow cell. Per the source publication's procedure: The immunoSEQ output contained only junctional sequences without quality scores, so filtering could not match that applied to full-length reads. To assign V/J genes and CDR3, sequences were annotated against IMGT germline references using PyIR, a Python wrapper for IgBLAST v1.9. Reads with weak V/J assignments (E-value above 1e-6), missing CDR3, stop codons, out-of-frame junctions, or ambiguous translated residues were removed. V3J clonotypes were defined by identical inferred V gene, J gene, and CDR3 amino acid sequence. Percentage overlap between repertoires was calculated by dividing the number of shared unique clonotypes by the size of the smaller repertoire. RTK rarefaction, the Chao1 estimator, and Recon v2.1 estimates of unobserved clonotypes were used to assess repertoire richness. OLGA was used to compute generation probabilities for all TCRbeta clonotypes that the gDNA method yielded from a handful of donors. Here the immuneACCESS table is served through TCRdb, limited to in-frame sequences with V and J called. Missing clones are a known gap in these copies; in checked studies unresolved V genes cover under half, and the rest lacks a known reason. The V and J calls and clone size are taken from that table; D and trimming were inferred from the DNA. The sample data list more than 1 million clones, and approximately 80% of these were observed just once. The biggest ten clones account for 0.5% to 0.6% of the sample.

The TCR originated in a young man in good health. Some clones in this sample may be carry-over from other donors' samples. Sequenced sample: memory CD4+ T cells from PBMCs. The sample's cell subset or site label is to be understood as: CD45RA-negative fraction. The chain joins TRBV18 to TRBJ1-3, and the D gene may be TRBD1, 5 bases matching. The CDR3 corresponds to CASSPLEGLGGNTIYF. At the DNA level, the sequence is TGTGCCAGCTCACCACTGGAGGGGCTCGGTGGAAACACCATATATTTT.